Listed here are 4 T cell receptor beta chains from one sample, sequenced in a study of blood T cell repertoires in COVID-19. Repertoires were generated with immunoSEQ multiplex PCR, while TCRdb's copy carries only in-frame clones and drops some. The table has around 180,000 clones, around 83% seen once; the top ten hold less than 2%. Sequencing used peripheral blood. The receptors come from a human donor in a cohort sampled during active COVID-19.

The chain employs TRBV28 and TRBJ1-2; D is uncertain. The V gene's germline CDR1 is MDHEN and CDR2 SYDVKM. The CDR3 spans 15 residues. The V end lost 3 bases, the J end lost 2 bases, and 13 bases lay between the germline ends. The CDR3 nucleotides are TGTGCCAGCAGTTTGGCCCCCCGGCGGAACTATGGCTACACCTTC. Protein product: CASSLAPRRNYGYTF.

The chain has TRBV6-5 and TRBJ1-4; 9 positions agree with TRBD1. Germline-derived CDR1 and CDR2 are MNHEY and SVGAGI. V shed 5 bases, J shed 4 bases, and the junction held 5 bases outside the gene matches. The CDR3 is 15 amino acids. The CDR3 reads CASSPGQGFNEKLFF. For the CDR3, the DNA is TGTGCCAGCAGTCCGGGACAGGGCTTTAATGAAAAACTGTTTTTT.

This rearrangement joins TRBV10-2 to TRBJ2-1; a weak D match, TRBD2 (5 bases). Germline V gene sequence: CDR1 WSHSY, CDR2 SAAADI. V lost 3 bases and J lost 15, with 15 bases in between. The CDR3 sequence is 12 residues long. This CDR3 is CASSDELASGFF. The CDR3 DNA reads TGCGCCAGCAGTGATGAGCTAGCTTCCGGGTTCTTC.

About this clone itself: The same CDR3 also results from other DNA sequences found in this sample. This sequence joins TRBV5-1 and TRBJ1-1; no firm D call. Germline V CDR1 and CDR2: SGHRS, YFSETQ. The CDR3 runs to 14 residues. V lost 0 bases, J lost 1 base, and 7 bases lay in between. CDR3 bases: TGCGCCAGCAGCTTGGGAGGCGGGAACACTGAAGCTTTCTTT. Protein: CASSLGGGNTEAFF.